The clone carrying this T cell receptor beta chain was counted between two and nine times. Its target is not known. The data were taken from a study of blood T cells in healthy people across ages. Findings of the study overall: The study regarded diversity estimates from one million T cells as underestimates.

With V trimmed by 4 bases and J by 0 bases, 8 bases remained unmatched. CDR1 is MNHEY, CDR2 SVGAGI, per germline. The CDR3 is 17 amino acids. Healthy Caucasians from Russia aged about 6 to 100 served as donors. Per individual sample, total RNA of at least 5.5 micrograms was extracted. A second PCR of roughly 7 to 11 cycles used a sample-barcoded 5' primer and a J-beta primer mix. Each CDR3 protein gets one entry after TCRdb re-called the 5' RACE reads with MiXCR. The data contain more than 550,000 distinct CDR3 sequences, 22% of them singletons. The material sequenced was blood. This receptor was identified in a man between 65 and 85 years old in good health. The chain has TRBV6-5 and TRBJ2-1, with 8 bases identical to TRBD1. The CDR3 nucleotides read TGTGCCAGCAGTTTCTCACGGGGGACAGGCTCCTACAATGAGCAGTTCTTC. It codes for CASSFSRGTGSYNEQFF.